This TCR beta chain was captured in a study of CD8+ T cells in alopecia areata. cDNA serving as the sequencing template came from extracted, reverse transcribed RNA. Sequenced by immunoSEQ multiplex PCR; TCRdb stores in-frame clones only, minus some. Found here are 90,000 to 150,000 clones, around two fifths of them singletons; the top ten hold approximately 3%. The CDR3 extends over 12 amino acids. The V and J ends lost 8 bases and 4 bases respectively, with 11 bases between them. CDR1 is MDHEN, CDR2 SYDVKM, per germline. This clone has only a few counts. This clonotype was obtained from a human donor with alopecia areata. The V and J genes are TRBV28 and TRBJ1-2; a possible D gene is TRBD1 (5 bases). The source material was CD4+ T cells sorted from blood. This CDR3 reads CASDSGSYGYTF. For the CDR3, the DNA is TGTGCCAGCGATTCAGGGTCCTATGGCTACACCTTC.